This T cell receptor (beta chain) was captured in a study of T cells expressing NK-cell markers. Study at large: Repertoires of TCR beta were obtained from T cells sorted as CD3+CD56+NKG2C+, CD3+CD56+NKG2C- and CD3+CD56-NKG2C+. Serological testing identified most of the eight sequenced donors as HCMV-seropositive and one as seronegative. Study outcomes and limitations: Leadership of the CD3+CD56-NKG2C+ fraction also belonged to these clonotypes in four donors. Of the CD8+ T cell pool in roughly six donors, roughly 1.0-7.5% was accounted for by dominant NKG2C+ clonotypes.

Details on this clonotype: What it binds is not known.

TCRdb reanalyzed the 5' RACE reads and collapses them to one entry per CDR3 protein, without DNA. This sample's table has about 460,000 distinct CDR3 sequences. The CDR3 loop spans 14 amino acids. The germline V gene has CDR1 LGHDT and CDR2 YNNKEL (reference sequence). The sequence derives from a woman between 50 and 59 years old in good health. The chain joins TRBV3-1 to TRBJ2-7. Sequencing was done on a sample of blood T cells: a sorted CD56 or NKG2C T cell subset, CD4+ or CD8+ T cells, or bulk PBMC T cells (not recorded which). The CDR3 loop reads CASSYYRTPYEQYF.